The clone carrying this T cell receptor beta chain was seen a few times. Its specificity is unknown. This entry is derived from a study of cytomegalovirus exposure and HLA in healthy donors. Study findings and constraints: Researchers reported from a later analysis that most CMV-associated TCR beta chains appeared HLA-restricted. The presence/absence work took it that sequencing depth was about the same across donors.

Germline CDR1 is SGHAT and CDR2 is FQNNGV. V gave up 5 bases and J gave up 5 bases, with 10 bases separating them. CDR3 length: 12 amino acids. The PCR contained 60 Vbeta and 13 Jbeta primers. Clones were read by immunoSEQ multiplex PCR, and TCRdb kept only the in-frame ones, dropping some. The sample records about 190,000 clones, roughly 80% being singletons. Sequencing was done on a sample of PBMCs. The J gene is TRBJ2-7, the V gene TRBV11-2; weak D call: TRBD1 (5 bases). The source is a woman in her 30s in good health and CMV-seropositive. The CDR3 loop reads CASSAGWNEQYF. The CDR3 DNA reads as TGTGCCAGCAGCGCAGGGTGGAACGAGCAGTACTTC. Full variable domain (remainder filled in from reference TRBV11-2 and TRBJ2-7): EAGVAQSPRYKIIEKRQSVAFWCNPISGHATLYWYQQILGQGPKLLIQFQNNGVVDDSQLPKDRFSAERLKGVDSTLKIQPAKLEDSAVYLCASSAGWNEQYFGPGTRLTVT.